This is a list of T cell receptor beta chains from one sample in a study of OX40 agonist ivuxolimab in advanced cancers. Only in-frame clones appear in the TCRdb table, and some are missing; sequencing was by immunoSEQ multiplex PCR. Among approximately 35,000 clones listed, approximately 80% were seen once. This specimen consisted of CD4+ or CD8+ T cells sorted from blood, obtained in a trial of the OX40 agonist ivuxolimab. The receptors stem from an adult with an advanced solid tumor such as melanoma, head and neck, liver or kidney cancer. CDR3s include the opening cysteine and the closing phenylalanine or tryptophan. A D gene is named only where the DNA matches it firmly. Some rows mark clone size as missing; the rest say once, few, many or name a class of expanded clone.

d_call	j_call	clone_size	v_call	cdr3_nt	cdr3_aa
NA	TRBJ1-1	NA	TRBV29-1	TGCAGCGTCAGATCGGTATCACTCAAGGAGGAAGCTTTCTTT	CSVRSVSLKEEAFF
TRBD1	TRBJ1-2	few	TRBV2	TGTGCCAGCAGTTTAACAGGGGACTATGGCTACACCTTC	CASSLTGDYGYTF
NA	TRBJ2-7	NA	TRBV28	TGTGCCAGCCGAGGGGGGGCCACCTACGAGCAGTACTTC	CASRGGATYEQYF
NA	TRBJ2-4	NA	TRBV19	TGTGCCAACCCGACCCGGGCGAGGCGGGACATTCAGTACTTC	CANPTRARRDIQYF
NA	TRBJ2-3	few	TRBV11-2	TGTGCCAGCAGCTTAGTTCGGACAGATACGCAGTATTTT	CASSLVRTDTQYF
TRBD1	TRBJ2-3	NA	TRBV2	TGTGCCAGCTGTTCGCGACAGGGGGTAAATACGCAGTATTTT	CASCSRQGVNTQYF
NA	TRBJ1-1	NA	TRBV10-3	TGTGCCATCAGTGATTTCGGGGAGCGGACTGAAGCTTTCTTT	CAISDFGERTEAFF
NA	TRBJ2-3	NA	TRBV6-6	TGTGCCAGCAGTTACGGACGGACCACAGATACGCAGTATTTT	CASSYGRTTDTQYF
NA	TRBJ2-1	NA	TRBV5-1	TGCGCCAGCAGCACCGGAGGGACGGCCTCTACAAATGAGCAGTTCTTC	CASSTGGTASTNEQFF
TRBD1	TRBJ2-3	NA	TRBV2	TGTGCCAGCAGCCGGGACAGGGGGCTAGATACGCAGTATTTT	CASSRDRGLDTQYF
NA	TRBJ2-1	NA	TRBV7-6	TGTGCCAGCAGCTTAGATCCGACAGTCCGTGGGCAGTTCTTC	CASSLDPTVRGQFF
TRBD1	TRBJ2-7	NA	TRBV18	TGTGCCAGCTCGCTGAGACAGGGGGTGTCCTACGAGCAGTACTTC	CASSLRQGVSYEQYF
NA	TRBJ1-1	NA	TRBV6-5	TGTGCCAGCAGTCCCCCGGGGGTAGGGGGCACTGAAGCTTTCTTT	CASSPPGVGGTEAFF
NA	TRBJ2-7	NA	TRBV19	TGTGCCAGTAGTACCCTCGGAGACTACGAGCAGTACTTC	CASSTLGDYEQYF
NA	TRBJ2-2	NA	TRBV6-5	TGTGCCAGCAGTTTAAGGTCTGCCGGGGAGCTGTTTTTT	CASSLRSAGELFF
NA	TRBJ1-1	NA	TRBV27	TGTGCCAGCAGAGGTTGGGACACTCGGGCTGAAGCTTTCTTT	CASRGWDTRAEAFF
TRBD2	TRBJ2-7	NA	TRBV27	TGTGCCAGCAGTTTAGCCCCGGGGGGCTCCTACGAGCAGTACTTC	CASSLAPGGSYEQYF
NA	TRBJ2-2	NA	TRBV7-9	TGTGCCAGCAGCTTACCGGGGGGCCCGAACACCGGGGAGCTGTTTTTT	CASSLPGGPNTGELFF
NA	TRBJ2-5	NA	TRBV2	TGTGCCAGTCAAGCCTGGGGCACAGAGACCCAGTACTTC	CASQAWGTETQYF
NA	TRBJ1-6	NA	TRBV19	TGTGCCAGTAGTCTTCCGAGGTCAGCTACGAAGATCTCACCCCTCCACTTT	CASSLPRSATKISPLHF
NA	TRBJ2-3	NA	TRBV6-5	TGTGCCAGCAGTTATGGAGGGCAGGGGGGTACAGATACGCAGTATTTT	CASSYGGQGGTDTQYF
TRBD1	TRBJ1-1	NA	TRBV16	TGTGCCAGCAGCCAACAGGGGGTCGGCACTGAAGCTTTCTTT	CASSQQGVGTEAFF
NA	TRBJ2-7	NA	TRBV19	TGTGCCAGTAGCCCCATGGGGGGCCACTACGAGCAGTACTTC	CASSPMGGHYEQYF
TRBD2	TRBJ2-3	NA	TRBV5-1	TGCGCCAGCAGCTCAGGACTAGCGGGGCACACAGATACGCAGTATTTT	CASSSGLAGHTDTQYF
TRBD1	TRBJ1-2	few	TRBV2	TGTGCCAGTCAGCAGGACAGGGGGCGTGAAGGCTACACCTTC	CASQQDRGREGYTF
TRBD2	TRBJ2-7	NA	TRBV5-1	TGCGCCAGCAGAATAGTAGCGGGGGGCTACGAGCAGTACTTC	CASRIVAGGYEQYF
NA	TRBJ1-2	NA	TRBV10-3	TGTGCCATCAGTGGCAGTGGCTACACCTTC	CAISGSGYTF
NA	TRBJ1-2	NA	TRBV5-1	TGCGCCAGCAGCTTGGCATCAGGGTATGGCTACACCTTC	CASSLASGYGYTF
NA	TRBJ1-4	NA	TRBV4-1	TGCGCCAGCAGCCAGGGGACATTTAATGAAAAACTGTTTTTT	CASSQGTFNEKLFF
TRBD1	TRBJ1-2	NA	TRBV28	TGTGCCAGCAGCTACAGGGGGGTCTATGGCTACACCTTC	CASSYRGVYGYTF
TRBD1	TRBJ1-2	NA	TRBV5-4	TGTGCCAGCAGCTTGATGGGTGGTAGGGGGCAACGCTATGGCTACACCTTC	CASSLMGGRGQRYGYTF
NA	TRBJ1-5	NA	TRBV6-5	TGTGCCAGCAGTCGACAGGTTAGCAATCAGCCCCAGCATTTT	CASSRQVSNQPQHF
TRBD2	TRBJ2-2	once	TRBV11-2	TGTGCCAGCAGCCGGGGAGTATCAGCGGGGGGCGGCGGGGAGCTGTTTTTT	CASSRGVSAGGGGELFF
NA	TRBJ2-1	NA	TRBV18	TGTGCCAGCTCACCACCGGTGGGGCAACGGCAGTTCTTC	CASSPPVGQRQFF
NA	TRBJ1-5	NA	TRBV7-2	TGTGCCAGCAGCTTTTCAACAGGCAATCAGCCCCAGCATTTT	CASSFSTGNQPQHF
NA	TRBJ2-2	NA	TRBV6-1	TGTGCCAGCAGTACTGAACGACACCGCGGGGAGCTGTTTTTT	CASSTERHRGELFF
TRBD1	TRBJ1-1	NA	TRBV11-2	TGTGCCAGCAGAATATCCGGGACAGGGAACACTGAAGCTTTCTTT	CASRISGTGNTEAFF
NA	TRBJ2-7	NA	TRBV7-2	TGTGCCAGCAGTCCTTTCCAGGCCCTCTCCTACGAGCAGTACTTC	CASSPFQALSYEQYF
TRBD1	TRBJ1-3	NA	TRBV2	TGTGCCAGCAGTTGGACAGGGAATGGAAACACCATATATTTT	CASSWTGNGNTIYF
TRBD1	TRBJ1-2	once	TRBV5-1	TGCGCCAGCAGCTCATCCGGGACAGGGCTATCAGACGGCTACACCTTC	CASSSSGTGLSDGYTF
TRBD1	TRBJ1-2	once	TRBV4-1	TGCGCCAGCAGCCGGACAGGGGACTATGGCTACACCTTC	CASSRTGDYGYTF
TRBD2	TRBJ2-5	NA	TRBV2	TGTGCCAGCAGTGTTAGCGGGGCGCGGGAGACCCAGTACTTC	CASSVSGARETQYF
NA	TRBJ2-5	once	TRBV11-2	TGTGCCAGCAGCACCCCGGGGGTCAGGCCGGCCCAGTACTTC	CASSTPGVRPAQYF
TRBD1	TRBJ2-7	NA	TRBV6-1	TGTGCCAGCAGTTTAACCGGGACAGGGCCCTACGAGCAGTACTTC	CASSLTGTGPYEQYF
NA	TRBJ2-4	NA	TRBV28	TGTGCCGGCAGTCCCTCAGGCCTAGCCAAAAACATTCAGTACTTC	CAGSPSGLAKNIQYF
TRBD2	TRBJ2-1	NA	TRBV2	TGTGCCAGCAGTGAAGCTGCTGGCGGGGGTGAGCAGTTCTTC	CASSEAAGGGEQFF
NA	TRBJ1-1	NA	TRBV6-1	TGTGCCAGCCAAAGGGCAGGGTCTGACACTGAAGCTTTCTTT	CASQRAGSDTEAFF
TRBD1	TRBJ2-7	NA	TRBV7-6	TGTGCCAGCAGCTCCGGGACAGAATCATACGAGCAGTACTTC	CASSSGTESYEQYF
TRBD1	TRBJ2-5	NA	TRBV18	TGTGCCAGCTCACAAACAACCGGGACAGGGGGCGCAGAGACCCAGTACTTC	CASSQTTGTGGAETQYF
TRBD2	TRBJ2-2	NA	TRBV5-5	TGTGCCAGCAGCACCAGCGGGGGGTACACCGGGGAGCTGTTTTTT	CASSTSGGYTGELFF
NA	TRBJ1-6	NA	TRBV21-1	TGTGCCAGCAGAACGACAGAAAGCTCCTATAATTCACCCCTCCACTTT	CASRTTESSYNSPLHF
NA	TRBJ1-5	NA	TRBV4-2	TGTGCCAGCAGCCAGATCCGAGGCAATCAGCCCCAGCATTTT	CASSQIRGNQPQHF
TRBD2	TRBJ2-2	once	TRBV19	TGTGCCAGTCGTCCGGGAAGCGGGGGGGAGAACACCGGGGAGCTGTTTTTT	CASRPGSGGENTGELFF
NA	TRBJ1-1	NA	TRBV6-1	TGTGCCAGCAGTGTTCACAGAGGCGGTGAAGCTTTCTTT	CASSVHRGGEAFF
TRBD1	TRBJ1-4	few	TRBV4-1	TGCGCCAGCAGCCAAGAGTTCGAAGGGGGCGAACTAACTAATGAAAAACTGTTTTTT	CASSQEFEGGELTNEKLFF
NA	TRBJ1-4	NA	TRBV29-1	TGCAGCGGGGGGGACGGAGCTAATGAAAAACTGTTTTTT	CSGGDGANEKLFF
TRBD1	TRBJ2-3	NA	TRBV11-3	TGTGCCAGCAGCTTTGCGGGGACAGGGACCATGGATACGCAGTATTTT	CASSFAGTGTMDTQYF
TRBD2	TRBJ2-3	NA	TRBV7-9	TGTGCCAGCAGCGAACTAGCGGGGGTATCCACAGATACGCAGTATTTT	CASSELAGVSTDTQYF